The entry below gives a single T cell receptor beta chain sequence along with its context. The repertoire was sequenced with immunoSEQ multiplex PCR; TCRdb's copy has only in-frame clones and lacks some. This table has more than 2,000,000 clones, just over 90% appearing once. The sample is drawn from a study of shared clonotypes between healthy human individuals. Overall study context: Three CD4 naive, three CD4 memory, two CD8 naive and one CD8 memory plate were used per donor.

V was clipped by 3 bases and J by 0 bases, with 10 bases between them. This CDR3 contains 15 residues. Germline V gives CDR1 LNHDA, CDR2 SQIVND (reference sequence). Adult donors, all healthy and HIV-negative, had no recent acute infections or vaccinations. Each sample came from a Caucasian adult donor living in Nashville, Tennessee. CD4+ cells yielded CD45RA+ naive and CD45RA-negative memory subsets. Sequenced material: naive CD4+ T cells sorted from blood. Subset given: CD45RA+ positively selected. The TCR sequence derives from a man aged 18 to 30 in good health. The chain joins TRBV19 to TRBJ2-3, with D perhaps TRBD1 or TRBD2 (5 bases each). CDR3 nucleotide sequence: TGTGCCAGTAGTATGAGGGGAATTAGCACAGATACGCAGTATTTT. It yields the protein CASSMRGISTDTQYF. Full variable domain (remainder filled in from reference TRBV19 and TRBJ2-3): DGGITQSPKYLFRKEGQNVTLSCEQNLNHDAMYWYRQDPGQGLRLIYYSQIVNDFQKGDIAEGYSVSREKKESFPLTVTSAQKNPTAFYLCASSMRGISTDTQYFGPGTRLTVL.